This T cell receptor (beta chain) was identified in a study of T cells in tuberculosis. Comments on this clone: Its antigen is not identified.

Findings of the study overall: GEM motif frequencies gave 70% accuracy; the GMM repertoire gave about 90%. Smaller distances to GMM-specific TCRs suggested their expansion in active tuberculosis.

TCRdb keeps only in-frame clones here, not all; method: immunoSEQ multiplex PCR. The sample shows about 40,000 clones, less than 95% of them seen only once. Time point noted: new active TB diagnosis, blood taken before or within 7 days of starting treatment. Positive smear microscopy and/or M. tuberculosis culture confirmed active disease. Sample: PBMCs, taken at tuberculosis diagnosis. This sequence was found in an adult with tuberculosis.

The CDR3 sequence: CASSPTPSTDTQYF. DNA for the CDR3: TGTGCCAGCTCACCGACTCCCAGCACAGATACGCAGTATTTT. The V and J genes are TRBV18 and TRBJ2-3; D gene uncertain. Germline CDR1 KGHSH, CDR2 LQKENI. This CDR3 is 14 amino acids long. V lost 3 bases, J lost 0 bases, and 7 bases lay in between.